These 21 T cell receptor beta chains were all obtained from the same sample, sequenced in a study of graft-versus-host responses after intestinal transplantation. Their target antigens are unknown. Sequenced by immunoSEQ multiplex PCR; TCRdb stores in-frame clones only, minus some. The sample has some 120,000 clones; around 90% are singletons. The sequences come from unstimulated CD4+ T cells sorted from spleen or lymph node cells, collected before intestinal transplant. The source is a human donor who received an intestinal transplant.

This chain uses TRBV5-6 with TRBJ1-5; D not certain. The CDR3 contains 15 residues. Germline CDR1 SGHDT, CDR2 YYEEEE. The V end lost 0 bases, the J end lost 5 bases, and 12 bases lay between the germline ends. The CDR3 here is CASSLAAGLDQPQHF. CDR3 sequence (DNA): TGTGCCAGCAGCTTGGCAGCGGGCCTGGATCAGCCCCAGCATTTT.

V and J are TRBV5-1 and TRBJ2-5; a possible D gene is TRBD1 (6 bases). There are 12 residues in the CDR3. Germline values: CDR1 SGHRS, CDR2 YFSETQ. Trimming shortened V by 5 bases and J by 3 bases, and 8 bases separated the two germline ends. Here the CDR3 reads CASRTGEETQYF. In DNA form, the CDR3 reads TGCGCCAGCAGGACAGGAGAAGAGACCCAGTACTTC.

This CDR3 reads CAWRPGLAGGSTDTQYF. Written as DNA, the CDR3 is TGTGCCTGGCGGCCGGGACTAGCGGGGGGGAGCACAGATACGCAGTATTTT. This sequence joins TRBV30 and TRBJ2-3, with TRBD2 matching over 16 bases. Trimming took 5 bases from V and 0 from J; bases not matched to a gene: 5. CDR1 and CDR2 from the germline V gene are GTSNPN and SVGIG (reference sequence). The CDR3 is 17 residues long.

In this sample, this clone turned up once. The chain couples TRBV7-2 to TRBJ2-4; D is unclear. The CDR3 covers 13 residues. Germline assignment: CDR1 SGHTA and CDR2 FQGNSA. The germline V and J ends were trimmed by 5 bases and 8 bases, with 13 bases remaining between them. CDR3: CASSRGVKDIQYF. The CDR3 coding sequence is TGTGCCAGCAGCCGTGGGGTAAAGGACATTCAGTACTTC.

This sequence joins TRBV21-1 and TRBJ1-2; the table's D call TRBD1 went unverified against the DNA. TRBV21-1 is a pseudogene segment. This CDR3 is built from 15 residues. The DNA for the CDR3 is TGTGCCAGCAACCGAACCAGGGGCCCCCACTATGGCTACACCTTC. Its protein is CASNRTRGPHYGYTF.

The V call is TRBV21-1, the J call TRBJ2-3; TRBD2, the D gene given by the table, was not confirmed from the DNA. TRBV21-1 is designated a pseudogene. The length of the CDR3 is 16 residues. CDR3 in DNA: TGTGCCAGCAGCCGATTCGGCCTAGTCTCCACAGATACGCAGTATTTT. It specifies CASSRFGLVSTDTQYF.

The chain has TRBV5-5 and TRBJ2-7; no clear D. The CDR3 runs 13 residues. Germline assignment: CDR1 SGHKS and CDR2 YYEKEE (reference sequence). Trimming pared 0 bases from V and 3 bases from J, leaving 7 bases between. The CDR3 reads CASSLAPDYEQYF. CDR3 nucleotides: TGTGCCAGCAGCTTGGCCCCGGACTACGAGCAGTACTTC.

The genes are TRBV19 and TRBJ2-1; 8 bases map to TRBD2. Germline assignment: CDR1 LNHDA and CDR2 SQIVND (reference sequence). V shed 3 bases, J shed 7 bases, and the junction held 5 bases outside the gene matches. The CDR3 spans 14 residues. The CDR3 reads CASSIGPGGNEQFF. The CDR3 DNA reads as TGTGCCAGTAGTATTGGGCCGGGGGGGAATGAGCAGTTCTTC.

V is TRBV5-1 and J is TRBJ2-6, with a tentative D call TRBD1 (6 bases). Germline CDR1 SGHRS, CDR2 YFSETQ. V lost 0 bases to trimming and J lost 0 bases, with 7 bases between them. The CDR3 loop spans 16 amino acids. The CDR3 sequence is CASSLDRDSGANVLTF. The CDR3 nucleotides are TGCGCCAGCAGCTTGGACAGGGACTCTGGGGCCAACGTCCTGACTTTC.

The CDR3 DNA reads TGCGCCAGCAGCTTGACAGCTAGCGGGGCACAAGAGACCCAGTACTTC. It yields the protein CASSLTASGAQETQYF. The genes are TRBV5-1 and TRBJ2-5, with TRBD2 identical over 9 bases. The CDR3 has 16 amino acids. Trimming at V came to 1 base and at J to 2 bases, leaving 6 bases not matched to a gene. The germline CDR1 and CDR2 sequences are SGHRS and YFSETQ.

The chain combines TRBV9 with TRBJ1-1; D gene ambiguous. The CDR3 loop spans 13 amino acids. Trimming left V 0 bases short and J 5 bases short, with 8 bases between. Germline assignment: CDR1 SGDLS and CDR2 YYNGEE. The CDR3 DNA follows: TGTGCCAGCAGCGTAGCTGAGTCAACTGAAGCTTTCTTT. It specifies CASSVAESTEAFF.

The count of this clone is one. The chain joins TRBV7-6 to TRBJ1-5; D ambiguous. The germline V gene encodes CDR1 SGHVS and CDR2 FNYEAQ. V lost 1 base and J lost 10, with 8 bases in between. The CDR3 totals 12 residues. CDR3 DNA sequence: TGTGCCAGCAGCTTAGTTCAAGGCCCCCAGCATTTT. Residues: CASSLVQGPQHF.

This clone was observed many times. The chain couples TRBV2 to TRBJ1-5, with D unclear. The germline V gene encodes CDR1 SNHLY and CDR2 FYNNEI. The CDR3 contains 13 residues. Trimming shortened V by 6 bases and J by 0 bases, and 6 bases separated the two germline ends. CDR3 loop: CASRELSNQPQHF. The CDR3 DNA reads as TGTGCCAGCAGGGAACTTAGCAATCAGCCCCAGCATTTT. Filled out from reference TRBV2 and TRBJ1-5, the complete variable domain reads EPEVTQTPSHQVTQMGQEVILRCVPISNHLYFYWYRQILGQKVEFLVSFYNNEISEKSEIFDDQFSVERPDGSNFTLKIRSTKLEDSAMYFCASRELSNQPQHFGDGTRLSIL.

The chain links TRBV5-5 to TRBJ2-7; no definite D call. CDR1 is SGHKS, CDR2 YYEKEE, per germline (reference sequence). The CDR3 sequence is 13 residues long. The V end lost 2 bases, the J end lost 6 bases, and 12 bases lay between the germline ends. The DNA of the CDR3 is TGTGCCAGCAGCTTCGGACCCGACACCGAGCAGTACTTC. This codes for CASSFGPDTEQYF.

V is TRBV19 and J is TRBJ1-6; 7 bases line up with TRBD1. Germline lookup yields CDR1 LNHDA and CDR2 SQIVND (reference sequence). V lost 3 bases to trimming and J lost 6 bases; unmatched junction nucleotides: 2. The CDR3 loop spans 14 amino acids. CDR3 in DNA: TGTGCCAGTAGTATCCGGGACAGTAATTCACCCCTCCACTTT. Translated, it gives CASSIRDSNSPLHF.

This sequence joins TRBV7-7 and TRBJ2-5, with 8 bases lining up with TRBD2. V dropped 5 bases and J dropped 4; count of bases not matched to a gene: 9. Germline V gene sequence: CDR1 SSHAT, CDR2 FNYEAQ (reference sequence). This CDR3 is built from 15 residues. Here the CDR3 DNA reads TGTGCCAGCAGCCCCGGGGGGGGGCCGGGAGAGACCCAGTACTTC. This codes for CASSPGGGPGETQYF.

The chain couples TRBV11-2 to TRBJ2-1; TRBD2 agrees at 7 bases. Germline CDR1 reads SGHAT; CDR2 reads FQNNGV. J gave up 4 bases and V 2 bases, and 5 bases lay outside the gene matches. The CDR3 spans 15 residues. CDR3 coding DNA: TGTGCCAGCAGCTTAACCCGGGGGGATTACAATGAGCAGTTCTTC. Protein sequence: CASSLTRGDYNEQFF. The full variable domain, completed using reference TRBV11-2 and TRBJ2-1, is EAGVAQSPRYKIIEKRQSVAFWCNPISGHATLYWYQQILGQGPKLLIQFQNNGVVDDSQLPKDRFSAERLKGVDSTLKIQPAKLEDSAVYLCASSLTRGDYNEQFFGPGTRLTVL.

DNA for the CDR3: TGTGCCAGCAGTCTGGAGGGACAGCGAAATTCACCCCTCCACTTT. Protein product: CASSLEGQRNSPLHF. The chain uses TRBV27 and TRBJ1-6; 7 nucleotides match TRBD1. V shed 5 bases, J shed 7 bases, and the junction held 8 bases outside the gene matches. CDR3 length: 15 amino acids. Germline values: CDR1 MNHEY, CDR2 SMNVEV (reference sequence).

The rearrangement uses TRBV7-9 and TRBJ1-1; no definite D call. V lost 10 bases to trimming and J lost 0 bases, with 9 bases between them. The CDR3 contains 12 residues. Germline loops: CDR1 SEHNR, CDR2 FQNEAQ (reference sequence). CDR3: CATLTVNTEAFF. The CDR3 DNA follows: TGTGCCACCCTGACGGTGAACACTGAAGCTTTCTTT. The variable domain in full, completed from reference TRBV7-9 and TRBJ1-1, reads DTGVSQNPRHKITKRGQNVTFRCDPISEHNRLYWYRQTLGQGPEFLTYFQNEAQLEKSRLLSDRFSAERPKGSFSTLEIQRTEQGDSAMYLCATLTVNTEAFFGQGTRLTVV.

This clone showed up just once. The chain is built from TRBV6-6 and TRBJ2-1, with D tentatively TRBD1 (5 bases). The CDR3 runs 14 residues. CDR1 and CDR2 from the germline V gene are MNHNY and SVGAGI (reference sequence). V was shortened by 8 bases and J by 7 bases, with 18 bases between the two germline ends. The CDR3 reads CASRTGQGENEQFF. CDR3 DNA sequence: TGTGCCAGCCGGACGGGTCAGGGCGAAAATGAGCAGTTCTTC.

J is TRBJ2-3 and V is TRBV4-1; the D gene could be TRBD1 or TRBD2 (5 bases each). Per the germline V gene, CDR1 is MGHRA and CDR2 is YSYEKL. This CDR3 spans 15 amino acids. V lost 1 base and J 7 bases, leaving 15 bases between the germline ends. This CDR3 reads CASSQGVGVVYTQYF. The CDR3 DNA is TGCGCCAGCAGCCAAGGGGTGGGGGTTGTATATACGCAGTATTTT.